A single sample is the source of the 27 T cell receptor beta chains below, sequenced in a study of T cell changes during pregnancy in multiple sclerosis. TCRdb keeps only in-frame clones here, not all; method: immunoSEQ multiplex PCR. The profile covers 100,000 or so clones, with 94% appearing a single time and approximately 1.6% taken by the ten largest. The specimen comprised peripheral blood, sampled after pregnancy. The receptors derive from a female donor in good health, enrolled as a control in a pregnancy study.

This chain uses TRBV4-1 with TRBJ2-7, with 7 bases aligning to TRBD1. V lost 1 base, J lost 3 bases, and 3 bases stayed unmatched. The CDR3 is made up of 14 amino acids. CDR1 MGHRA and CDR2 YSYEKL come from the germline V gene. CDR3 in amino acids: CASSQVQGVYEQYF. CDR3 nucleotides: TGCGCCAGCAGCCAAGTCCAGGGGGTCTACGAGCAGTACTTC.

This chain connects TRBV7-9 to TRBJ1-5, with D possibly being TRBD1 (6 bases). The CDR3 length is 17 residues. The germline V gene has CDR1 SEHNR and CDR2 FQNEAQ (reference sequence). V was cut by 1 base and J by 5 bases, with 18 bases left in between. CDR3 nucleotides: TGTGCCAGCAGCTTAGGAGATCAGGGGTGGGGAGATCAGCCCCAGCATTTT. It specifies CASSLGDQGWGDQPQHF.

The V and J genes are TRBV4-1 and TRBJ2-7, with D possibly TRBD2 on 6 matching bases. From germline, CDR1 is MGHRA and CDR2 YSYEKL. This CDR3 has 15 amino acids. V was clipped by 1 base and J by 0 bases, with 10 bases between them. The CDR3 region has the DNA TGCGCCAGCAGCCAAGTGGGGGGTGTCTCCTACGAGCAGTACTTC. Translating gives CASSQVGGVSYEQYF.

The chain employs TRBV28 and TRBJ2-1; perhaps TRBD1 as D (5 bases). V lost 3 bases and J 11 bases, leaving 11 bases between the germline ends. The germline CDR1 and CDR2 sequences are MDHEN and SYDVKM. The CDR3 is 12 amino acids. The CDR3 sequence: CASSFGRTKQFF. The DNA for the CDR3 is TGTGCCAGCAGTTTCGGGCGGACAAAGCAGTTCTTC. The variable domain in full, completed from reference TRBV28 and TRBJ2-1, reads DVKVTQSSRYLVKRTGEKVFLECVQDMDHENMFWYRQDPGLGLRLIYFSYDVKMKEKGDIPEGYSVSREKKERFSLILESASTNQTSMYLCASSFGRTKQFFGPGTRLTVL.

The chain joins TRBV10-3 to TRBJ1-5; D remains ambiguous. Trimming pared 6 bases from V and 2 bases from J, leaving 8 bases between. From germline, CDR1 is ENHRY and CDR2 SYGVKD. This CDR3 is built from 13 residues. CDR3 sequence reads: CAISVDGNQPQHF. The CDR3 DNA reads as TGTGCCATCAGCGTAGATGGCAATCAGCCCCAGCATTTT.

The chain recombines TRBV7-9 with TRBJ1-4; TRBD1 matches at 8 bases. Germline CDR1 and CDR2: SEHNR and FQNEAQ (reference sequence). J lost 7 bases, V lost 1 base, and 14 bases had no gene match. This CDR3 contains 18 residues. The CDR3 DNA follows: TGTGCCAGCAGCTTAGGCACAGGGGGACTTAAGGGGAGTGAAAAACTGTTTTTT. Translation: CASSLGTGGLKGSEKLFF.

The chain recombines TRBV28 with TRBJ2-3; 9 nucleotides align to TRBD1. Germline CDR1 is MDHEN and CDR2 is SYDVKM. CDR3 length: 14 residues. V dropped 3 bases and J dropped 7; count of bases not matched to a gene: 5. The CDR3 loop reads CASSFEDRGHTQYF. The CDR3 nucleotides are TGTGCCAGCAGTTTTGAGGACAGGGGACATACGCAGTATTTT.

The chain has TRBV18 and TRBJ1-3; D unresolved. CDR1 is KGHSH and CDR2 is LQKENI in the germline V gene. CDR3 length: 15 amino acids. Trimming pared 5 bases from V and 0 bases from J, leaving 11 bases between. In DNA form, the CDR3 reads TGTGCCAGCTCATCGTCCCTGTCCTCTGGAAACACCATATATTTT. It translates to CASSSSLSSGNTIYF. Full variable domain (remainder filled in from reference TRBV18 and TRBJ1-3): NAGVMQNPRHLVRRRGQEARLRCSPMKGHSHVYWYRQLPEEGLKFMVYLQKENIIDESGMPKERFSAEFPKEGPSILRIQQVVRGDSAAYFCASSSSLSSGNTIYFGEGSWLTVV.

The rearrangement uses TRBV28 and TRBJ1-2, with D possibly matching TRBD1 (5 bases). CDR1 and CDR2 (germline): MDHEN, SYDVKM. The V end was cut by 3 bases, the J end by 4 bases, with 18 bases between. This CDR3 region has 16 residues. The CDR3 spells CASSFPQGGSLYGYTF. The CDR3 DNA follows: TGTGCCAGCAGTTTCCCTCAGGGAGGTAGCCTCTATGGCTACACCTTC.

The genes are TRBV5-1 and TRBJ2-3; 8 nucleotides line up with TRBD2. Germline CDR1 SGHRS, CDR2 YFSETQ. V lost 6 bases to trimming and J lost 6 bases; unmatched junction nucleotides: 9. The CDR3 has 14 amino acids. DNA for the CDR3: TGCGCCAGCAAGCCCCAGGCGGGAGGTGATACGCAGTATTTT. It translates to CASKPQAGGDTQYF.

The chain carries TRBV2 and TRBJ2-3, with D perhaps matching TRBD2 (5 bases). V shed 5 bases and J shed 1 base, with 13 bases lying between them. The CDR3 spans 15 residues. The germline CDR1 and CDR2 sequences are SNHLY and FYNNEI. CDR3 sequence: CASSPTVGGTDTQYF. In DNA, the CDR3 is TGTGCCAGCAGTCCAACAGTCGGGGGCACAGATACGCAGTATTTT. Combining the CDR3 with reference TRBV2 and TRBJ2-3 gives the whole variable domain EPEVTQTPSHQVTQMGQEVILRCVPISNHLYFYWYRQILGQKVEFLVSFYNNEISEKSEIFDDQFSVERPDGSNFTLKIRSTKLEDSAMYFCASSPTVGGTDTQYFGPGTRLTVL.

This chain joins TRBV28 and TRBJ1-2; 7 positions match TRBD1. CDR1 and CDR2 from the germline V gene are MDHEN and SYDVKM. The CDR3 has 14 amino acids. Trimming cost V 4 bases and J 4 bases; bases outside gene matches: 6. In DNA, the CDR3 is TGTGCCAGCAGTTCCCACGACAGGGCCTATGGCTACACCTTC. Translated, it gives CASSSHDRAYGYTF.

This chain connects TRBV7-9 to TRBJ2-7; D may be TRBD1 (6 bases). The germline V and J ends were trimmed by 5 bases and 3 bases, with 20 bases remaining between them. Germline CDR1 reads SEHNR; CDR2 reads FQNEAQ (reference sequence). The CDR3 runs to 16 residues. Written as DNA, the CDR3 is TGTGCCAGCAGCCCACTCAGGGGCCTAAAGGGCTACGAGCAGTACTTC. Amino acid sequence: CASSPLRGLKGYEQYF.

The V gene is TRBV5-6, the J gene TRBJ2-7; 7 bases align to TRBD1. Germline assignment: CDR1 SGHDT and CDR2 YYEEEE. The V gene end was trimmed by 5 bases and the J gene end by 3 bases; junction bases not matched to a gene: 8. The CDR3 runs 14 residues. CDR3 in DNA: TGTGCCAGCAGTCTCCGGGACAGAGACTACGAGCAGTACTTC. This gives the protein CASSLRDRDYEQYF.

The chain joins TRBV5-1 to TRBJ2-5; 7 positions match TRBD1. There are 15 residues in the CDR3. Trimming at V came to 3 bases and at J to 5 bases, leaving 10 bases not matched to a gene. Germline values: CDR1 SGHRS, CDR2 YFSETQ. The CDR3 sequence: CASSYRGRVSETQYF. Here the CDR3 DNA reads TGCGCCAGCAGCTATAGGGGGCGGGTGTCGGAGACCCAGTACTTC.

This clone was seen only once. The rearrangement uses TRBV7-9 and TRBJ1-5; 7 bases are shared with TRBD1. Per germline, CDR1 SEHNR and CDR2 FQNEAQ (reference sequence). The V gene end was trimmed by 1 base and the J gene end by 6 bases; junction bases not matched to a gene: 3. The CDR3 covers 14 residues. As DNA, the CDR3 is TGTGCCAGCAGCTTAGGACAGGGCATTCAGCCCCAGCATTTT. Amino acids: CASSLGQGIQPQHF.

This clone is medium-sized in the sample. The chain employs TRBV29-1 and TRBJ1-2; the match to TRBD1 covers 10 bases. The CDR3 sequence is 12 residues long. Germline V lookup: CDR1 SQVTM, CDR2 ANQGSEA. The trim removed 6 bases at V and 6 bases at J, leaving 4 bases unmatched. In DNA, the CDR3 is TGCAGCGTGCCGACAGGGGGCGATGGCTACACCTTC. Amino acids: CSVPTGGDGYTF.

This chain connects TRBV5-4 to TRBJ2-2; D is possibly TRBD2 (7 bases). Per germline, CDR1 SGHNT and CDR2 YYREEE (reference sequence). Trimming took off 5 bases at V and 1 base at J, with 15 bases between the two ends. This CDR3 contains 16 residues. Written as DNA, the CDR3 is TGTGCCAGCAGTCCCGGGGGGCGGTTGAACACCGGGGAGCTGTTTTTT. Translated: CASSPGGRLNTGELFF.

The genes are TRBV9 and TRBJ1-1; D may be TRBD1 (6 bases). There are 14 residues in the CDR3. Germline CDR1 reads SGDLS; CDR2 reads YYNGEE. V was shortened by 3 bases and J by 1 base, with 10 bases between the two germline ends. The CDR3 reads CASSEQGSNTEAFF. The DNA of the CDR3 is TGTGCCAGCAGCGAACAGGGATCGAACACTGAAGCTTTCTTT.

The chain employs TRBV5-6 and TRBJ2-7, with 8 bases fitting TRBD2. This CDR3 has 14 amino acids. Looked up from germline, CDR1 is SGHDT and CDR2 is YYEEEE. V trimming: 2 bases; J trimming: 0 bases; junction bases outside the gene matches: 1. The CDR3 loop is CASSLTSGSYEQYF. CDR3 nucleotides: TGTGCCAGCAGCTTAACTAGCGGCTCCTACGAGCAGTACTTC. The full variable domain, its missing parts supplied by reference TRBV5-6 and TRBJ2-7, is DAGVTQSPTHLIKTRGQQVTLRCSPKSGHDTVSWYQQALGQGPQFIFQYYEEEERQRGNFPDRFSGHQFPNYSSELNVNALLLGDSALYLCASSLTSGSYEQYFGPGTRLTVT.

V and J are TRBV7-6 and TRBJ2-7; D unclear. CDR1 SGHVS and CDR2 FNYEAQ come from the germline V gene. The CDR3 covers 13 residues. The ends were cut back, 5 bases at V and 4 bases at J, with 12 bases in the middle. CDR3 coding DNA: TGTGCCAGCAGCATGGCCTTGACTTACGAGCAGTACTTC. Translation: CASSMALTYEQYF.

V gene TRBV13 combines with J gene TRBJ1-1; D is unresolved. This CDR3 comprises 14 residues. Trimming took 4 bases from V and 6 from J, leaving 15 bases between them. The germline CDR1 and CDR2 sequences are PRHDT and FYEKMQ (reference sequence). The CDR3 reads CASSSPIREAEAFF. CDR3 DNA: TGTGCCAGCAGCTCCCCGATTAGGGAGGCTGAAGCTTTCTTT.

The chain combines TRBV15 with TRBJ2-1, with 8 bases identical to TRBD2. The CDR3 is made up of 17 amino acids. Losses at the gene ends were 3 bases for V and 8 bases for J; bases not matched to a gene: 15. Germline values: CDR1 LNHNV, CDR2 YYDKDF (reference sequence). For the CDR3, the DNA is TGTGCCACCAGCAGTCCCGCAGCGGGAGTCCTATTACATGAGCAGTTCTTC. Translation gives CATSSPAAGVLLHEQFF.

The chain couples TRBV2 to TRBJ2-1; a possible D gene is TRBD2 (5 bases). CDR1 is SNHLY and CDR2 is FYNNEI in the germline V gene. CDR3 length equals 15 residues. Trimming removed 7 bases at V and 3 bases at J, with 16 bases between. The chain's CDR3 is CASTKGGRNYNEQFF. DNA for the CDR3: TGTGCCAGCACCAAAGGTGGGAGAAACTACAATGAGCAGTTCTTC.

The genes are TRBV5-1 and TRBJ2-1; 13 nucleotides match TRBD2. The V gene's germline CDR1 is SGHRS and CDR2 YFSETQ. This CDR3 spans 16 amino acids. The J segment lost 7 bases and the V segment lost 0 bases, leaving 4 bases of the junction unmatched. The CDR3, as DNA: TGCGCCAGCAGCTTGGGGACTAGCGGGAGTTGGAATGAGCAGTTCTTC. Its translation is CASSLGTSGSWNEQFF.

The chain links TRBV29-1 to TRBJ2-2; TRBD2 might be the D (5 bases). Germline V gives CDR1 SQVTM, CDR2 ANQGSEA. The CDR3 totals 14 residues. Deletions cut 7 bases from V and 0 bases from J, with 12 bases between. The CDR3 nucleotides are TGCAGCGCACTAGAGTCAGCGAACACCGGGGAGCTGTTTTTT. This codes for CSALESANTGELFF.

The V call is TRBV13, the J call TRBJ1-2; D is unclear. Germline V gives CDR1 PRHDT, CDR2 FYEKMQ (reference sequence). The CDR3 has 13 residues. V was clipped by 4 bases and J by 4 bases, with 10 bases between them. Here the CDR3 reads CASSSQKIYGYTF. CDR3 coding DNA: TGTGCCAGCAGCTCGCAGAAGATCTATGGCTACACCTTC.